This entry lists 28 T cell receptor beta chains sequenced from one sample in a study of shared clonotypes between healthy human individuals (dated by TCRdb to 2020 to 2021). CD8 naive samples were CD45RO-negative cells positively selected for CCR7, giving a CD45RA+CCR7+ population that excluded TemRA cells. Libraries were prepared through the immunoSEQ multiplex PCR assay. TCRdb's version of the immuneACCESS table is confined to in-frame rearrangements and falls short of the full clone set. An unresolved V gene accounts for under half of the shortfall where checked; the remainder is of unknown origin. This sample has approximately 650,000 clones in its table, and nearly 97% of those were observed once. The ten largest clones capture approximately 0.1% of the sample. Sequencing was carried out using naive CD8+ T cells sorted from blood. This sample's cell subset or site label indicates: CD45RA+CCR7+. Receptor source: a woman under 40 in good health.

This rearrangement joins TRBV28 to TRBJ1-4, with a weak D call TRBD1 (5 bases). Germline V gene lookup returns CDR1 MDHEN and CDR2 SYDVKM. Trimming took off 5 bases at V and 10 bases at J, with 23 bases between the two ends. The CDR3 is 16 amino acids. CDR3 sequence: CASSDMGTSALGKLFF. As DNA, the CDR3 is TGTGCCAGCAGTGATATGGGGACTTCCGCGTTGGGAAAACTGTTTTTT.

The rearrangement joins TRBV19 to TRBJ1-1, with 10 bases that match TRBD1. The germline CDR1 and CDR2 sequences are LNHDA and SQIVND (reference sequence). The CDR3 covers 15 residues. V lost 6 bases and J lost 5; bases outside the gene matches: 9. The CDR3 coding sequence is TGTGCCAGTAGGATCCCTAGGACAGGGGGGACTGAAGCTTTCTTT. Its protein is CASRIPRTGGTEAFF.

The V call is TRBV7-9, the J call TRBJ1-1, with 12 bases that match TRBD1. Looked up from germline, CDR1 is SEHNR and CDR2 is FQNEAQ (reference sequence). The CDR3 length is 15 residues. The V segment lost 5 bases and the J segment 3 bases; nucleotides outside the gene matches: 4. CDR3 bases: TGTGCCAGCAGCGGGGACAGGGGGCCGGACACTGAAGCTTTCTTT. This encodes CASSGDRGPDTEAFF.

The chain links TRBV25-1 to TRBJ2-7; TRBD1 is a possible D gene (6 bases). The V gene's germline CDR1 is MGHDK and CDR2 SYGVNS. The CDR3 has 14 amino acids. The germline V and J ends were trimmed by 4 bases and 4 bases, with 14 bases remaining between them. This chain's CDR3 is CASSAQGKPYEQYF. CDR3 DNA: TGTGCCAGCAGTGCCCAGGGGAAGCCTTACGAGCAGTACTTC.

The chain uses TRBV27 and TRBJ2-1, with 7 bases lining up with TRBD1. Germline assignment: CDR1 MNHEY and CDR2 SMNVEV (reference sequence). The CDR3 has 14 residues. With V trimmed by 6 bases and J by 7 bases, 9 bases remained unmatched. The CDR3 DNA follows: TGTGCCAGCAGCGACAGGGAACGGGCGAATGAGCAGTTCTTC. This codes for CASSDRERANEQFF.

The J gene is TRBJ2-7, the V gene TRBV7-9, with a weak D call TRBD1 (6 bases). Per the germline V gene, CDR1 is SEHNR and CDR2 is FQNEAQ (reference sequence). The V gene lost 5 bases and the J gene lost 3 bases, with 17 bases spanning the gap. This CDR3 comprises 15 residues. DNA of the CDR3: TGTGCCAGCAGCCCGATGACAGGATCCTTCTACGAGCAGTACTTC. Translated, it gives CASSPMTGSFYEQYF.

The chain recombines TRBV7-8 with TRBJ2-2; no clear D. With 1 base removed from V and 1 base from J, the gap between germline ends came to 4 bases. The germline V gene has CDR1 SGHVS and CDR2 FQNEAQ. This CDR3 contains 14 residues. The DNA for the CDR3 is TGTGCCAGCAGCTTAGAAGTGAACACCGGGGAGCTGTTTTTT. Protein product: CASSLEVNTGELFF.

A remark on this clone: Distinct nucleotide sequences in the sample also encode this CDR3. The CDR3: CASSQDRAYEQYF. The CDR3 bases are TGCGCCAGCAGCCAAGACAGAGCCTACGAGCAGTACTTC. The chain links TRBV4-1 to TRBJ2-7; D gene unclear. Trimming pared 0 bases from V and 2 bases from J, leaving 5 bases between. Looked up from germline, CDR1 is MGHRA and CDR2 is YSYEKL. This CDR3 is 13 amino acids long.

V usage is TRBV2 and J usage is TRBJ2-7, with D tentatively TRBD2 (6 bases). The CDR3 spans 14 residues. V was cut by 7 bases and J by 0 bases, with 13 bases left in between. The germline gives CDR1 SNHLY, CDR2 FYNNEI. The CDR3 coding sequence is TGTGCCAGCATGGAGCTAGCGAGCTCCTACGAGCAGTACTTC. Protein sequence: CASMELASSYEQYF.

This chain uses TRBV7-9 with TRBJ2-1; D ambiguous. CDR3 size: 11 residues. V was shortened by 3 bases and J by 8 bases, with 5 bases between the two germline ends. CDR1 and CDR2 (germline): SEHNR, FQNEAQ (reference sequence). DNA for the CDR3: TGTGCCAGCAGCTTTGGCGATGAGCAGTTCTTC. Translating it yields CASSFGDEQFF. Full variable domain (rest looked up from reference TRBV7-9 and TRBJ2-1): DTGVSQNPRHKITKRGQNVTFRCDPISEHNRLYWYRQTLGQGPEFLTYFQNEAQLEKSRLLSDRFSAERPKGSFSTLEIQRTEQGDSAMYLCASSFGDEQFFGPGTRLTVL.

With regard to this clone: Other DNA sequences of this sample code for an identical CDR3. The chain's CDR3 is CASSLVNTGELFF. The CDR3 DNA follows: TGTGCCAGCAGTTTGGTTAACACCGGGGAGCTGTTTTTT. V is TRBV27 and J is TRBJ2-2, with D unclear. V gave up 3 bases and J gave up 2 bases, with 4 bases separating them. The CDR3 is 13 residues long. Germline-derived CDR1 and CDR2 are MNHEY and SMNVEV (reference sequence).

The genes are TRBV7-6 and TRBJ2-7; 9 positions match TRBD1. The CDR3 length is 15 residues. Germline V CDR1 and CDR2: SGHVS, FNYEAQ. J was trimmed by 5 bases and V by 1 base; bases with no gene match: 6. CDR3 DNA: TGTGCCAGCAGCTTAGAACAGGGGGCCCGTGACGAGCAGTACTTC. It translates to CASSLEQGARDEQYF.

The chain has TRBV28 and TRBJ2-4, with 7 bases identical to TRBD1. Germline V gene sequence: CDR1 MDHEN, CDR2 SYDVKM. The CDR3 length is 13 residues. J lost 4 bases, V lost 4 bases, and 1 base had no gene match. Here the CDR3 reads CASSSGQKNIQYF. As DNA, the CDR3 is TGTGCCAGCAGTTCGGGACAGAAAAACATTCAGTACTTC.

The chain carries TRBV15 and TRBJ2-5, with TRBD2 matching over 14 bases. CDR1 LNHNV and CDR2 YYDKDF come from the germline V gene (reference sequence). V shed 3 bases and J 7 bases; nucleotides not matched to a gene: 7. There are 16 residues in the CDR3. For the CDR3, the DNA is TGTGCCACCAGCAGGGGACTAGCGGGAGAGGGGGGGACCCAGTACTTC. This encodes CATSRGLAGEGGTQYF.

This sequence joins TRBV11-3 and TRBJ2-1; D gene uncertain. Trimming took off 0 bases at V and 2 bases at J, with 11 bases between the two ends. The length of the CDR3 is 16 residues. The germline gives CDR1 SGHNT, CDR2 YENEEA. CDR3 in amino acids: CASSLDPYPAYNEQFF. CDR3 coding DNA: TGTGCCAGCAGCTTAGATCCGTATCCTGCCTACAATGAGCAGTTCTTC.

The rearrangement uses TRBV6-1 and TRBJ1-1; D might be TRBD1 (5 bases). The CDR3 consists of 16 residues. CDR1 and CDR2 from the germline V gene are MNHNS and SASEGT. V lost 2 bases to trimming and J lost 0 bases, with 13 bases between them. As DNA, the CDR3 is TGTGCCAGCAGTGAAATCCGGGAAGGGGTGAACACTGAAGCTTTCTTT. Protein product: CASSEIREGVNTEAFF.

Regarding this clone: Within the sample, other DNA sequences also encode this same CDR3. The CDR3: CASSPTGSNQPQHF. The CDR3 coding sequence is TGTGCCAGCAGTCCTACAGGGAGCAATCAGCCCCAGCATTTT. The chain uses TRBV27 and TRBJ1-5; D is possibly TRBD1 (6 bases). This CDR3 contains 14 residues. The V gene's germline CDR1 is MNHEY and CDR2 SMNVEV (reference sequence). V was shortened by 5 bases and J by 1 base, with 9 bases between the two germline ends.

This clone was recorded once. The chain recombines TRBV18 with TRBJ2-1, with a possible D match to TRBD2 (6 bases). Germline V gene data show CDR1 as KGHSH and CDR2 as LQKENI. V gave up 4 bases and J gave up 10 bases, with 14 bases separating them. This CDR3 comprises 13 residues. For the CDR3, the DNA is TGTGCCAGCTCACTACCGGGGACTCACGAGCAGTTCTTC. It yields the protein CASSLPGTHEQFF.

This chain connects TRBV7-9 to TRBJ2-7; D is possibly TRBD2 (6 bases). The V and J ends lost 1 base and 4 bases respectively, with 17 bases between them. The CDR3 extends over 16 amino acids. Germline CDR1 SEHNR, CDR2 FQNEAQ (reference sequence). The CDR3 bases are TGTGCCAGCAGCTTAGGTTGGGGGGACGGGATTTACGAGCAGTACTTC. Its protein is CASSLGWGDGIYEQYF.

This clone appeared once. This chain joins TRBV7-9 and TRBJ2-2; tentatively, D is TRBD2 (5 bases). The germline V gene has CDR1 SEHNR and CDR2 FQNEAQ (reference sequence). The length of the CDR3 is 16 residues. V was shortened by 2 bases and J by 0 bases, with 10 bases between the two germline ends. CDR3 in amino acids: CASSLSKGANTGELFF. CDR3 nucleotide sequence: TGTGCCAGCAGCTTAAGTAAGGGAGCGAACACCGGGGAGCTGTTTTTT.

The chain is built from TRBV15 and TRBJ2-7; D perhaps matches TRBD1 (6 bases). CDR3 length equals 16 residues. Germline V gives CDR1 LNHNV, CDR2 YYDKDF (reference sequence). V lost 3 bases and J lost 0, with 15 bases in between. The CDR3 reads CATSRSRQASSYEQYF. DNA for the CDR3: TGTGCCACCAGCAGGAGTCGACAGGCGAGCTCCTACGAGCAGTACTTC.

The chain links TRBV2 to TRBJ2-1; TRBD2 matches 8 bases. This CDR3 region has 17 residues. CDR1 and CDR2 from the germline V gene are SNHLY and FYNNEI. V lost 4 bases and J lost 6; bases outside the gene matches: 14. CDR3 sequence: CASSGRYAGGSTNEQFF. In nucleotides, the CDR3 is TGTGCCAGCAGTGGGCGGTACGCGGGGGGAAGCACCAATGAGCAGTTCTTC. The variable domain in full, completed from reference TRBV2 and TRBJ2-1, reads EPEVTQTPSHQVTQMGQEVILRCVPISNHLYFYWYRQILGQKVEFLVSFYNNEISEKSEIFDDQFSVERPDGSNFTLKIRSTKLEDSAMYFCASSGRYAGGSTNEQFFGPGTRLTVL.

CDR3 amino acids: CASSLGRVDYEQYF. The CDR3, as DNA: TGTGCCAGCAGTTTAGGGCGGGTGGACTACGAGCAGTACTTC. The genes are TRBV28 and TRBJ2-7; tentatively, D is TRBD2 (5 bases). CDR1 is MDHEN, CDR2 SYDVKM, per germline. Trimming pared 2 bases from V and 3 bases from J, leaving 11 bases between. There are 14 residues in the CDR3. Variable domain in full (rest from reference TRBV28 and TRBJ2-7): DVKVTQSSRYLVKRTGEKVFLECVQDMDHENMFWYRQDPGLGLRLIYFSYDVKMKEKGDIPEGYSVSREKKERFSLILESASTNQTSMYLCASSLGRVDYEQYFGPGTRLTVT.

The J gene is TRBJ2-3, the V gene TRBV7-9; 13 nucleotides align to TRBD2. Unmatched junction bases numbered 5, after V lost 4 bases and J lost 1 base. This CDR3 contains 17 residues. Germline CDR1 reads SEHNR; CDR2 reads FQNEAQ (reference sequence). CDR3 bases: TGTGCCAGCAGCTCGGGACTAGCGGGGAGGGGCACAGATACGCAGTATTTT. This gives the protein CASSSGLAGRGTDTQYF.

The CDR3 DNA is TGTGCCAGCAGTGGAAGACAGGGGTTGAGGGAGACCCAGTACTTC. Translating gives CASSGRQGLRETQYF. The chain is built from TRBV6-1 and TRBJ2-5, with TRBD1 identical over 8 bases. The CDR3 runs to 15 residues. Germline CDR1 is MNHNS and CDR2 is SASEGT. V shed 4 bases and J 5 bases; nucleotides not matched to a gene: 9.

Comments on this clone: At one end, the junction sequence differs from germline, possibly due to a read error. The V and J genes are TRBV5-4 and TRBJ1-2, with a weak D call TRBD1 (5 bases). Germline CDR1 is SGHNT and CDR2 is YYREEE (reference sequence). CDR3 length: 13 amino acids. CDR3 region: CASRLGGDYGYTF. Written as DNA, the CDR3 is TGTGCCAGCAGGTTGGGGGGAGACTATGGCTACACCTTC.

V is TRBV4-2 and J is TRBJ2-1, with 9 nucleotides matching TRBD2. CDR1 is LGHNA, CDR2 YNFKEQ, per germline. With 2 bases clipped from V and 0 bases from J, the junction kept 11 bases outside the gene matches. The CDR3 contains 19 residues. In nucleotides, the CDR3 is TGTGCCAGCAGCCAATTTGAGATAGCGGGAGATATCTCCTACAATGAGCAGTTCTTC. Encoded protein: CASSQFEIAGDISYNEQFF.

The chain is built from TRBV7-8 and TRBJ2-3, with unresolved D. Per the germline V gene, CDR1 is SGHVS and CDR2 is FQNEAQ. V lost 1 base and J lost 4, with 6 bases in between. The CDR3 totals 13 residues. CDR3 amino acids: CASSLGTPDTQYF. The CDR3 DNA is TGTGCCAGCAGCTTAGGGACGCCAGATACGCAGTATTTT.